This TCR beta chain originates from a study of blood T cell repertoires in COVID-19. Study-wide context: Samples came from the United States, Italy and Spain, spanning acute and convalescent COVID-19. In each case, the material was cDNA or gDNA derived from T cells, B-cell-depleted T cells, or PBMCs.

There are a few counts of this clone. Original methodology: Amplification of reference gene primers was used by the study to estimate nucleated cell counts. Only in-frame clones appear in the TCRdb table, and some are missing; sequencing was by immunoSEQ multiplex PCR. V and J calls and clone size are those listed in that table; D and trimming were worked out from the DNA. The sample has about 230,000 clones; approximately 88% are singletons. The sequenced material came from peripheral blood. The TCR was taken from a man aged 35 to 55 with acute or convalescent COVID-19.

The CDR3 DNA sequence: TGTGCCAGCTCACCACTGGTACAGGGTAACTCACCCCTCCACTTT. Translation gives CASSPLVQGNSPLHF. The rearrangement joins TRBV18 to TRBJ1-6; a weak D match, TRBD1 (6 bases). CDR3 length: 15 amino acids. Germline V CDR1 and CDR2: KGHSH, LQKENI. Trimming removed 1 base from V and 10 bases from J, with 14 bases in between. Filled out from reference TRBV18 and TRBJ1-6, the complete variable domain reads NAGVMQNPRHLVRRRGQEARLRCSPMKGHSHVYWYRQLPEEGLKFMVYLQKENIIDESGMPKERFSAEFPKEGPSILRIQQVVRGDSAAYFCASSPLVQGNSPLHFGNGTRLTVT.